The TCR beta chain under discussion was sequenced for a study of PD-1 blockade in classical Hodgkin lymphoma. Generated by immunoSEQ multiplex PCR, the TCRdb table keeps only in-frame clones and is missing some. This repertoire shows fewer than 90,000 clones, about 93% found once; its top ten account for about 2.6%. The CDR3 covers 14 residues. The germline CDR1 and CDR2 sequences are SEHNR and FQNEAQ (reference sequence). V was pared by 5 bases and J by 2 bases, with 4 bases of the junction left unmatched. Time point denoted: newly diagnosed, previously untreated cHL patient sample. The rearrangement joins TRBV7-9 to TRBJ2-3; 7 nucleotides match TRBD1. The TCR was taken from a human donor with classical Hodgkin lymphoma. Material: peripheral blood mononuclear cells (PBMCs). CDR3: CASSRGQVTDTQYF. For the CDR3, the DNA is TGTGCCAGCAGCAGAGGACAGGTCACAGATACGCAGTATTTT.